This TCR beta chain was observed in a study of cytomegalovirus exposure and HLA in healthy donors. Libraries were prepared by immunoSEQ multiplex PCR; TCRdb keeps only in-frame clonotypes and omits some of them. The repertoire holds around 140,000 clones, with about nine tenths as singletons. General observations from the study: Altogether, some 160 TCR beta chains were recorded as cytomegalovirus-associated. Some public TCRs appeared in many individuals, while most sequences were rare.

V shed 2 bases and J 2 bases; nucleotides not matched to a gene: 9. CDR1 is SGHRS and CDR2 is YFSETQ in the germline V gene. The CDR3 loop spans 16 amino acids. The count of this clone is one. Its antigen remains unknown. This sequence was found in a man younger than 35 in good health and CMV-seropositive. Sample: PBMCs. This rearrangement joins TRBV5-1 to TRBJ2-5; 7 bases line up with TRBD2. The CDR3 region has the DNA TGCGCCAGCAGCTTCGATCGGCTAGCGGTACAAGAGACCCAGTACTTC. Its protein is CASSFDRLAVQETQYF.